Described below is a single T cell receptor (beta chain) sequence and its context. Seattle researchers signed up patients amid active infection and tracked them longitudinally. These data come from a study of blood T cell repertoires in COVID-19. In the study overall: T cells, B-cell-depleted T cells, or PBMCs supplied cDNA or gDNA.

Germline CDR1 LGHNT, CDR2 FRNRAP. The CDR3 has 13 residues. Trimming took off 5 bases at V and 2 bases at J, with 9 bases between the two ends. Repertoires were generated with immunoSEQ multiplex PCR, while TCRdb's copy carries only in-frame clones and drops some. This table holds approximately 170,000 clones, approximately 86% found once. This TCR was recovered from a woman older than 75 with COVID-19, enrolled during active disease. This sequence joins TRBV12-5 and TRBJ2-5, with no clear D. Sequencing input: peripheral blood. DNA of the CDR3: TGTGCTAGTGGTAAAAGCTCGCAAGAGACCCAGTACTTC. Protein: CASGKSSQETQYF.